This T cell receptor (beta chain) appears in the sequencing data of a study of T cells in Graves' hyperthyroidism and ophthalmopathy. Across the study: It was at initial diagnosis, before any treatment, that peripheral blood was collected.

The study, taken as a whole, reports: Clonotypes that were expanded in thyroid above 0.001 mostly appeared in blood too.

TCR beta CDR3 sequences were amplified from RNA transcripts. The HTBI primer set drove a first-round RT-PCR of the TCR CDR3. Using its own MiXCR run on the multiplex PCR reads, TCRdb lists one record per CDR3 protein. The sample contains fewer than 600,000 distinct CDR3 sequences, approximately 14% of which appear only once. This clonotype was seen repeatedly, ten times or more. Its antigen is as yet unknown. Germline loops: CDR1 SGHRS, CDR2 YFSETQ. The V end lost 4 bases, the J end lost 12 bases, and 19 bases lay between the germline ends. The CDR3 loop spans 13 amino acids. The origin of this receptor is a woman in her late teens or twenties with Graves' hyperthyroidism. Sequenced: blood. The chain links TRBV5-1 to TRBJ1-2, with TRBD1 as a possible D gene (5 bases). CDR3 nucleotides: TGCGCCAGCAGCGAGGACACCCCACAGTCACACACCTTC. Protein product: CASSEDTPQSHTF.